Listed below are T cell receptor beta chains from one sample, sequenced in a study of blood T cell repertoires in COVID-19. Profiled with immunoSEQ multiplex PCR; TCRdb holds only in-frame clones, not every one. The sample records 60,000 or so clones, approximately 73% being singletons. The source material was peripheral blood. The receptors were gathered from a woman aged 50 to 60 with active or convalescent COVID-19. Each CDR3 is given with its conserved first and last residue. Fields, in order: CDR3 length, J gene, V gene, CDR3 protein.

15	TRBJ2-1	TRBV5-1	CASSPGRASVNEQFF
15	TRBJ1-1	TRBV19	CASSPRSGMNTEAFF
14	TRBJ1-5	TRBV2	CASRSDSSHQPQHF
14	TRBJ2-1	TRBV13	CASSLAGGRNEQFF
13	TRBJ1-2	TRBV18	CASSQGANYGYTF
18	TRBJ2-6	TRBV7-3	CASSLTPSSLSGANVLTF
15	TRBJ2-1	TRBV4-1	CASSQDAGWVGRQFF
18	TRBJ2-7	TRBV7-8	CASSLGGWDRVKTYEQYF
14	TRBJ2-7	TRBV19	CASSTRQGWDEQYF
14	TRBJ2-2	TRBV4-3	CASSQDHLVGELFF
16	TRBJ1-5	TRBV5-1	CASSLKPGPSNQPQHF
15	TRBJ2-6	TRBV30	CAWSQQGIRANVLTF
14	TRBJ2-1	TRBV14	CASSQDLVVNEQFF
11	TRBJ2-1	TRBV20-1	CSATDRVRQFF
14	TRBJ2-3	TRBV27	CASSSRGFTDTQYF
15	TRBJ2-3	TRBV5-1	CASSPGLGWSDTQYF
14	TRBJ1-3	TRBV5-1	CASSERTSGNTIYF
16	TRBJ2-3	TRBV5-1	CASSLGDRGYTDTQYF
11	TRBJ1-1	TRBV6-5	CASRRTGTAFF
12	TRBJ1-2	TRBV28	CASKIASDGYTF
15	TRBJ2-3	TRBV7-3	CASSGSGLRTDTQYF
14	TRBJ2-3	TRBV2	CASIPLRGADTQYF
11	TRBJ2-7	TRBV6-2/TRBV6-3	CASSFPGEQYF
17	TRBJ2-2	TRBV5-1	CASSSQGIGANTGELFF
16	TRBJ2-7	TRBV28	CASSLSHTDSSYEQYF
17	TRBJ1-2	TRBV2	CASSEATGGGGGYGYTF
16	TRBJ1-1	TRBV27	CASSPGTGVLNTEAFF
14	TRBJ1-2	TRBV6-5	CASSYGGMPYGYTF
15	TRBJ2-5	TRBV5-4	CASSGWREGQETQYF
15	TRBJ2-5	TRBV6-5	CASSYALELQETQYF
15	TRBJ1-1	TRBV5-6	CASSPSRDRNTEAFF
15	TRBJ1-2	TRBV2	CASKEGLWANYGYTF
14	TRBJ1-5	TRBV6-6	CAALRGAGNQPQHF
16	TRBJ2-3	TRBV7-8	CASSSTGRVQTDTQYF
15	TRBJ2-1	TRBV6-1	CASSKGLAIYNEQFF
13	TRBJ2-7	TRBV12-3/TRBV12-4	CASSQALGAEQYF
15	TRBJ1-6	TRBV6-5	CASSYSRQGDSPLHF
15	TRBJ2-3	TRBV24-1	CATSDFQDSTDTQYF
15	TRBJ2-1	TRBV10-3	CAISDGVAGGDEQFF
14	TRBJ1-2	TRBV2	CASVGSPSTFGYTF
17	TRBJ2-5	TRBV9	CASSDESGTSGQETQYF
12	TRBJ1-5	TRBV7-8	CASSSSGQPQHF
14	TRBJ2-7	TRBV5-1	CASSLVGLTYEQYF
16	TRBJ2-5	TRBV10-3	CAIRGDGAGDQETQYF
14	TRBJ1-2	TRBV29-1	CSVEGQGAAGGYTF
14	TRBJ1-4	TRBV7-2	CASSLASPNEKLFF
16	TRBJ2-7	TRBV21-1	CASILGHSGRGGEQYF
16	TRBJ2-3	TRBV7-9	CASSLQLAGSTDTQYF
16	TRBJ2-2	TRBV19	CASIKGGGIITGELFF
14	TRBJ2-3	TRBV5-6	CASSPSGGADTQYF
12	TRBJ1-2	TRBV7-3	CASSLTGTGINF
17	TRBJ2-1	TRBV18	CASSPPRGESSYNEQFF
14	TRBJ1-2	TRBV6-5	CASTQTGGNYGYTF
16	TRBJ2-1	TRBV7-2	CASSHPPGGSGDEQFF
19	TRBJ2-2	TRBV4-3	CASSQAIAGGSANTGELFF
15	TRBJ1-5	TRBV2	CASSKQSAGNQPQHF
14	TRBJ1-2	TRBV29-1	CSFWAGPSNYGYTF
15	TRBJ2-7	TRBV5-5	CASSWGTSGGREQYF